Listed here are 4 T cell receptor beta chains from one sample, sequenced in a study of blood T cells in healthy people across ages. A second PCR of 7 to 11 cycles used a sample-barcoded 5' primer and a J-beta primer mix. TCRdb recomputed calls from the 5' RACE reads with MiXCR, one row per CDR3 protein. The sample lists 750,000 to 950,000 distinct CDR3 sequences; 20% to 30% were seen once. This same sample was also part of a study on T cells of mothers and their children.

The sample consisted of blood. Receptors originate from a boy aged 5-17 years in good health.

This clonotype has just a few counts. The J gene is TRBJ1-2, the V gene TRBV7-2; TRBD1 is a possible D gene (6 bases). This CDR3 has 14 amino acids. Trimming removed 4 bases at V and 4 bases at J, with 13 bases between. From germline, CDR1 is SGHTA and CDR2 FQGNSA. CDR3 nucleotides: TGTGCCAGCAGCTCGAACAGGGCCCTCTATGGCTACACCTTC. Protein: CASSSNRALYGYTF. Looking up the rest from reference TRBV7-2 and TRBJ1-2 gives the full variable domain: GAGVSQSPSNKVTEKGKDVELRCDPISGHTALYWYRQSLGQGLEFLIYFQGNSAPDKSGLPSDRFSAERTGGSVSTLTIQRTQQEDSAVYLCASSSNRALYGYTFGSGTRLTVV.

The chain joins TRBV5-5 to TRBJ2-5; no definite D call. The J call is doubtful: the DNA matches TRBJ2-1 better. This CDR3 contains 17 residues. The V gene's germline CDR1 is SGHKS and CDR2 YYEKEE (reference sequence). CDR3 nucleotides: TGTGCCAGCAGCTTGGCCGCCGTTTTAGCCCGGATTAATGAGCAGTTCTTC. It encodes CASSLAAVLARINEQFF.

This clonotype has just a few counts. The V call is TRBV28, the J call TRBJ2-1; 10 nucleotides line up with TRBD1. The J call may be in error: the DNA end matches TRBJ2-7 better. The CDR3 totals 15 residues. CDR1 and CDR2 (germline): MDHEN, SYDVKM. CDR3 region: CASSLGGTGDHEQYF. CDR3 nucleotide sequence: TGTGCCAGCAGTTTGGGTGGGACAGGGGACCACGAGCAGTACTTC.

V usage is TRBV9 and J usage is TRBJ2-5; no firm D call. This CDR3 has 14 amino acids. Germline V gene lookup returns CDR1 SGDLS and CDR2 YYNGEE. The V end was cut by 5 bases, the J end by 5 bases, with 16 bases between. The CDR3 is CASSARATEETQYF. DNA of the CDR3: TGTGCCAGCAGTGCCCGGGCGACGGAGGAGACCCAGTACTTC.